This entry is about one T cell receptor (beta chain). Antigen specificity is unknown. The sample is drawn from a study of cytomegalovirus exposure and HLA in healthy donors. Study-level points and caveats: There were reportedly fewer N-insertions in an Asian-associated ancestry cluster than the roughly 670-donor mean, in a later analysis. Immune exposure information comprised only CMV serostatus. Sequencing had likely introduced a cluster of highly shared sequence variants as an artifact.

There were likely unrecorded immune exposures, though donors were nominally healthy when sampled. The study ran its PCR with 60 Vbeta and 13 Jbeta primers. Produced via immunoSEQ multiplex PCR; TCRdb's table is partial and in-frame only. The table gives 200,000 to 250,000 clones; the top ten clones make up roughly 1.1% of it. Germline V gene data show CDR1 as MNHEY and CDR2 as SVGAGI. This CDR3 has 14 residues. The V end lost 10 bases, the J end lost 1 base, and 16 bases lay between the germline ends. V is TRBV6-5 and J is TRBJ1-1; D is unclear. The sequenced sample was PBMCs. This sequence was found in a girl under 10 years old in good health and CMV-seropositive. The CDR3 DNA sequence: TGTGCCACCCACCACCGAGGCTCGAACACTGAAGCTTTCTTT. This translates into CATHHRGSNTEAFF.